The entry that follows covers one T cell receptor (beta chain) sequence. Its target is unknown. With V trimmed by 1 base and J by 11 bases, 8 bases remained unmatched. Per germline, CDR1 SQVTM and CDR2 ANQGSEA. CDR3 length: 15 residues. This entry belongs to a study of early T cells in non-severe SARS-CoV-2 infection. Individual cDNA molecules received unique molecular identifiers during library preparation. Via MiXCR, TCRdb re-called the 5' RACE reads, giving one row per CDR3 protein. The repertoire holds approximately 75,000 distinct CDR3 sequences, with approximately 14% as singletons. Study outcomes and limitations: CD4 and private specificities were missed by VDJdb matching, which favored anti-spike CD8 responses.

The material was whole blood, obtained at baseline. V usage is TRBV29-1 and J usage is TRBJ2-1; TRBD2 agrees at 13 bases. The TCR sequence derives from an adult who was a healthcare worker with PCR-confirmed SARS-CoV-2 infection or an uninfected control (not recorded which). CDR3 DNA: TGCAGCGTTGAAGCGTTGTCGGGACTAGCGGGAAAGCAGTTCTTC. It is translated as CSVEALSGLAGKQFF.